Listed below are T cell receptor beta chains from one sample, sequenced in a study of shared clonotypes between healthy human individuals. The repertoire was sequenced with immunoSEQ multiplex PCR; TCRdb's copy has only in-frame clones and lacks some. Of more than 400,000 clones in the sample, around 96% were seen once. The sequencing input was naive CD4+ T cells sorted from blood. The receptors come from a woman in her twenties or thirties in good health. CDR3s include the opening cysteine and the closing phenylalanine or tryptophan. The D gene is left open where the match is weak. Clone size is stated in some rows and not others, as once, few, many or a class when expanded.

abundance,v_gene,d_gene,j_gene,CDR3nt,CDR3aa
.,TRBV28,.,TRBJ1-4,TGTGCCAGCAGACGAGACGGGAATGAAAAACTGTTTTTT,CASRRDGNEKLFF
.,TRBV19,.,TRBJ2-7,TGTGCCAGTAGCCCAAGACTAACCGACTCCTACGAGCAGTACTTC,CASSPRLTDSYEQYF
.,TRBV7-9,TRBD2,TRBJ2-1,TGTGCCAGCAGCGAGGGACTAGCGGGAAGCTCCTACAATGAGCAGTTCTTC,CASSEGLAGSSYNEQFF
.,TRBV13,TRBD1,TRBJ2-7,TGTGCCAGCAGCCAGGGACAGGGGAGCTACGAGCAGTACTTC,CASSQGQGSYEQYF
.,TRBV28,TRBD2,TRBJ2-7,TGTGCCAGCAGTGCCATAGCGGGAGGGCCCGAGCAGTACTTC,CASSAIAGGPEQYF
.,TRBV27,TRBD2,TRBJ2-1,TGTGCCAGCAGACCAAGCGGGAGTCGGGATGAGCAGTTCTTC,CASRPSGSRDEQFF
.,TRBV5-1,.,TRBJ2-3,TGCGCCAGCAGCTTGGCTAGATTGAGCACAGATACGCAGTATTTT,CASSLARLSTDTQYF
.,TRBV7-3,TRBD2,TRBJ2-1,TGTGCCAGCAGCACAAGGACTAGCGGGCTCTACAATGAGCAGTTCTTC,CASSTRTSGLYNEQFF
.,TRBV10-2,TRBD2,TRBJ2-2,TGCGCCAGATCCAGGACTAGCGGGGGACCGAACACCGGGGAGCTGTTTTTT,CARSRTSGGPNTGELFF
.,TRBV25-1,TRBD1,TRBJ2-7,TGTGCCAGCAGTGAAGGTGGGACAGGAGGATACGAGCAGTACTTC,CASSEGGTGGYEQYF
.,TRBV29-1,TRBD1,TRBJ2-3,TGCAGCGTTGGGCCTATACAGGGGGCCGCAGATACGCAGTATTTT,CSVGPIQGAADTQYF
.,TRBV5-1,.,TRBJ2-5,TGCGCCAGCAGCTTGGGGGTCACCCAGTACTTC,CASSLGVTQYF
.,TRBV11-2,.,TRBJ2-3,TGTGCCAGCAGCTTTGGAGTGAGAGATACGCAGTATTTT,CASSFGVRDTQYF
few,TRBV2,.,TRBJ1-5,TGTGCCAGCAGTGTGGGGCGGTCAAATCAGCCCCAGCATTTT,CASSVGRSNQPQHF
.,TRBV28,.,TRBJ1-1,TGTGCCAGCAACACAGAAGGGGCAACTGAAGCTTTCTTT,CASNTEGATEAFF
.,TRBV5-8,TRBD2,TRBJ2-3,TGTGCCAGCAGCTTAGAGGGACTAGTTGTCACAGATACGCAGTATTTT,CASSLEGLVVTDTQYF
.,TRBV27,.,TRBJ2-3,TGTGCCAGCAGTTTATTCAGGGACACAGATACGCAGTATTTT,CASSLFRDTDTQYF
.,TRBV27,TRBD1,TRBJ2-7,TGTGCCAGCGGAACATTGGACAGGGGGGCCTCCAAGCAGTACTTC,CASGTLDRGASKQYF
.,TRBV19,.,TRBJ1-5,TGTGCCAGCCGGAGACAGGCGAATCAGCCCCAGCATTTT,CASRRQANQPQHF
once,TRBV6-5,TRBD1,TRBJ1-5,TGTGCCAGCAGCCCCGGGGGACAGGGAAGTCAGCCCCAGCATTTT,CASSPGGQGSQPQHF
.,TRBV18,.,TRBJ2-2,TGTGCCAGCTCACCACCGGGGAGCGGGGAGCTGTTTTTT,CASSPPGSGELFF
.,TRBV5-1,TRBD2,TRBJ2-1,TGCGCCAGCAGCTTGGGGCTAGCGGGAGTCAATGAGCAGTTCTTC,CASSLGLAGVNEQFF
.,TRBV7-2,.,TRBJ1-2,TGTGCCAGCAGCGCCAGGGAAGGGCTAAGTATCTATGGCTACACCTTC,CASSAREGLSIYGYTF
.,TRBV18,.,TRBJ2-5,TGTGCCAGCTCACCTGGCAGGGGACAAGAGACCCAGTACTTC,CASSPGRGQETQYF
.,TRBV5-8,.,TRBJ1-4,TGTGCCAGCAGCCTCCACTCAACTAATGAAAAACTGTTTTTT,CASSLHSTNEKLFF
.,TRBV30,TRBD1,TRBJ1-6,TGTGCCTGGAGAGGGACAGGGAATTCACCCCTCCACTTT,CAWRGTGNSPLHF
.,TRBV9,TRBD1,TRBJ1-2,TGTGCCAGCAGCGTAGATGGACAGGGGGCGAGTAACTATGGCTACACCTTC,CASSVDGQGASNYGYTF
.,TRBV7-9,TRBD2,TRBJ2-2,TGTGCCAGCAGCGATGGACTAGCGGGGGCGAACACCGGGGAGCTGTTTTTT,CASSDGLAGANTGELFF
.,TRBV10-2,TRBD1,TRBJ1-1,TGCGCCAGCAGTGAGCAGGGGGCGAGTGTTGAAGCTTTCTTT,CASSEQGASVEAFF
.,TRBV7-9,TRBD2,TRBJ2-1,TGTGCCAGCAGCATACTAGCGGGAGGGCCTGTCGGTTTCGATGAGCAGTTCTTC,CASSILAGGPVGFDEQFF
.,TRBV6-5,TRBD1,TRBJ2-7,TGTGCCAGCAGTTACTCCGGGACAGGCAACTACGAGCAGTACTTC,CASSYSGTGNYEQYF
.,TRBV28,.,TRBJ2-7,TGTGCCAGCAACCCCGGGACTTCCCTCTACGAGCAGTACTTC,CASNPGTSLYEQYF
.,TRBV10-2,.,TRBJ2-3,TGCGCCAGCACCAGAGCGGAGTACACAGATACGCAGTATTTT,CASTRAEYTDTQYF
.,TRBV7-4,.,TRBJ2-6,TGTGCCAGCAGCGATCCCAGCTCACAAAGTCGGGCCAACGTCCTGACTTTC,CASSDPSSQSRANVLTF
.,TRBV6-6,.,TRBJ2-7,TGTGCCAGCAGCCCTACGTCCTACGAGCAGTACTTC,CASSPTSYEQYF
.,TRBV2,.,TRBJ2-1,TGTGCCAGCAGTGTAGGGCGGACCGCCTACAATGAGCAGTTCTTC,CASSVGRTAYNEQFF
.,TRBV7-2,TRBD1,TRBJ2-7,TGTGCCAGCAGCTCTGAGGGGGCAGGGGAGCAGTACTTC,CASSSEGAGEQYF